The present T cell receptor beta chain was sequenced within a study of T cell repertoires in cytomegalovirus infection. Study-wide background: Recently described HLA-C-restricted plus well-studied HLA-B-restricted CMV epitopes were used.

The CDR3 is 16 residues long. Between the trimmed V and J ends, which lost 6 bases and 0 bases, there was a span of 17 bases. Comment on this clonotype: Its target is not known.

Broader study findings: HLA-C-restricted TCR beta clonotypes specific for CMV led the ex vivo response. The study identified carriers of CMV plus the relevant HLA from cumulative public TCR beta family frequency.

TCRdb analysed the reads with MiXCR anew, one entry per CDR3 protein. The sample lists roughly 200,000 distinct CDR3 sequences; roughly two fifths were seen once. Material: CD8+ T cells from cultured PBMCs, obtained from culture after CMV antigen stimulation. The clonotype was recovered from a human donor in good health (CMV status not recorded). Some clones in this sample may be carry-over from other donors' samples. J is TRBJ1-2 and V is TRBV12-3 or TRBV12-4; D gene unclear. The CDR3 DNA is TGTGCCAGCAGCCCTGATCACCCGAGTACTAACTATGGCTACACCTTC. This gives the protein CASSPDHPSTNYGYTF.